This T cell receptor (beta chain) was captured by sequencing in a study of blood T cells in healthy people across ages. V was pared by 1 base and J by 0 bases, with 13 bases between. CDR3 size: 17 residues. CDR1 is LGHNA and CDR2 is YNFKEQ in the germline V gene. The use of a sample-barcoded 5' primer and a J-beta primer mix characterized a second PCR of about 6 to 12 cycles. TCRdb analysed the 5' RACE reads with MiXCR anew, one entry per CDR3 protein. This table has hundreds of thousands of distinct CDR3 sequences, nearly 60% appearing once. Input material: blood. This receptor was identified in a man aged 25 to 40 in good health. This chain uses TRBV4-2 with TRBJ1-5; weak D call: TRBD1 (5 bases). The CDR3 region is CASSQGGRGYSNQPQHF. For the CDR3, the DNA is TGTGCCAGCAGCCAAGGGGGTAGGGGCTATAGCAATCAGCCCCAGCATTTT.